The 17 T cell receptor beta chains below come from one sample, sequenced in a study of blood T cell repertoires in COVID-19. The data were produced by immunoSEQ multiplex PCR, yet TCRdb's version contains in-frame clones alone and is incomplete. Of over 200,000 clones in the sample, 86% were seen once. The sample consisted of peripheral blood. These receptors came from a man aged 50-59 years with COVID-19, enrolled during active disease.

This rearrangement joins TRBV15 to TRBJ1-2; D call uncertain. V was pared by 0 bases and J by 7 bases, with 9 bases between. Germline V gives CDR1 LNHNV, CDR2 YYDKDF (reference sequence). CDR3 length: 13 residues. The CDR3 loop reads CATSRDFESGYTF. The DNA for the CDR3 is TGTGCCACCAGCAGAGATTTCGAGAGTGGCTACACCTTC. Using reference TRBV15 and TRBJ1-2 for the parts outside the CDR3, the full variable domain is DAMVIQNPRYQVTQFGKPVTLSCSQTLNHNVMYWYQQKSSQAPKLLFHYYDKDFNNEADTPDNFQSRRPNTSFCFLDIRSPGLGDTAMYLCATSRDFESGYTFGSGTRLTVV.

This chain links TRBV3-1 (or the pseudogene TRBV3-2) with TRBJ1-1, with D possibly being TRBD1 (5 bases). The CDR3 totals 12 residues. Between the trimmed V and J ends, which lost 5 bases and 10 bases, there was a span of 14 bases. Germline V gives CDR1 LGHDT, CDR2 YNNKEL (reference sequence). This CDR3 is CASSAGTGAAFF. The CDR3 bases are TGTGCCAGCAGCGCCGGAACTGGGGCAGCTTTCTTT.

The chain recombines TRBV29-1 with TRBJ2-3; 10 bases align to TRBD1. J lost 7 bases, V lost 5 bases, and 6 bases had no gene match. Looked up from germline, CDR1 is SQVTM and CDR2 is ANQGSEA. The CDR3 is 13 residues long. CDR3 coding DNA: TGCAGCGTTTCCGGGACAGGGGTAAATACGCAGTATTTT. Its protein product is CSVSGTGVNTQYF.

This clone was observed a few times. CDR3 region: CATSRDGLRSGRDEQFF. The CDR3 bases are TGTGCCACCAGCAGAGATGGCCTGCGTAGCGGGAGGGATGAGCAGTTCTTC. The V gene is TRBV15, the J gene TRBJ2-1; 11 nucleotides line up with TRBD2. Unmatched junction bases numbered 9, after V lost 0 bases and J lost 8 bases. The germline CDR1 and CDR2 sequences are LNHNV and YYDKDF (reference sequence). This CDR3 contains 17 residues.

The chain carries TRBV14 and TRBJ2-4; TRBD2 matches at 8 bases. The CDR3 is made up of 14 amino acids. Trimming at V came to 1 base and at J to 8 bases, leaving 4 bases not matched to a gene. Germline CDR1 reads SGHDN; CDR2 reads FVKESK. The CDR3 is CASSQVFGGDIQYF. The DNA of the CDR3 is TGTGCCAGCAGCCAAGTTTTCGGGGGGGACATTCAGTACTTC.

This chain links TRBV21-1 with TRBJ2-3; the D call in the table, TRBD1, was not verified against the DNA. TRBV21-1 is tagged as a pseudogene. This CDR3 comprises 14 residues. DNA of the CDR3: TGTGCCAGCACCCGGGACAGGGGGCCCGATACGCAGTATTTT. It is translated as CASTRDRGPDTQYF.

V is TRBV27 and J is TRBJ2-1, with 9 positions matching TRBD1. CDR1 and CDR2 (germline): MNHEY, SMNVEV (reference sequence). This CDR3 region has 14 residues. V lost 6 bases to trimming and J lost 5 bases; unmatched junction nucleotides: 5. The CDR3 loop is CASSAGTGNNEQFF. DNA of the CDR3: TGTGCCAGCAGCGCCGGGACAGGGAACAATGAGCAGTTCTTC.

The chain carries TRBV10-3 and TRBJ2-1, with a possible D match to TRBD1 (6 bases). Trimming left V 10 bases short and J 5 bases short, with 12 bases between. CDR3 length equals 12 residues. The germline V gene has CDR1 ENHRY and CDR2 SYGVKD. This CDR3 is CATGTNNNEQFF. The CDR3 nucleotides are TGTGCCACGGGGACAAATAACAATGAGCAGTTCTTC.

The V call is TRBV29-1, the J call TRBJ2-1; 8 bases are a match to TRBD1. V lost 3 bases, J lost 6 bases, and 4 bases stayed unmatched. Germline V gene data show CDR1 as SQVTM and CDR2 as ANQGSEA. There are 13 residues in the CDR3. For the CDR3, the DNA is TGCAGCGTTGAGAGGGACAGGCGCAATGAGCAGTTCTTC. Amino acids: CSVERDRRNEQFF.

The V and J genes are TRBV28 and TRBJ1-4, with unresolved D. CDR1 is MDHEN, CDR2 SYDVKM, per germline. The CDR3 loop spans 12 amino acids. The ends were cut back, 4 bases at V and 8 bases at J, with 8 bases in the middle. CDR3 coding DNA: TGTGCCAGCAGTTCCCAACACGAAAAACTGTTTTTT. Amino acid sequence: CASSSQHEKLFF.

The chain couples TRBV3-1 (or the pseudogene TRBV3-2) to TRBJ2-7; TRBD1 matches at 9 bases. This CDR3 contains 14 residues. V shed 4 bases, J shed 3 bases, and the junction held 4 bases outside the gene matches. CDR1 and CDR2 (germline): LGHDT, YNNKEL (reference sequence). For the CDR3, the DNA is TGTGCCAGCAGCCGGGGACAGGGCCACTACGAGCAGTACTTC. This encodes CASSRGQGHYEQYF.

This clone showed up just once. The rearrangement uses TRBV30 and TRBJ1-5, with 9 bases matching TRBD1. The trim removed 1 base at V and 0 bases at J, leaving 10 bases unmatched. The CDR3 sequence is 18 residues long. Germline loops: CDR1 GTSNPN, CDR2 SVGIG (reference sequence). CDR3 DNA sequence: TGTGCCTGGAGTGCGGGCGACAGGGGGGGGGATAGCAATCAGCCCCAGCATTTT. This gives the protein CAWSAGDRGGDSNQPQHF.

The V gene is TRBV9, the J gene TRBJ2-7, with D possibly TRBD2 on 6 matching bases. V lost 0 bases and J lost 2, with 9 bases in between. This CDR3 comprises 14 residues. CDR1 and CDR2 (germline): SGDLS, YYNGEE. CDR3 in DNA: TGTGCCAGCAGCGTAGGGGGGGATACCTACGAGCAGTACTTC. The encoded protein is CASSVGGDTYEQYF.

The rearrangement links TRBV18 to TRBJ1-1; D possibly corresponds to TRBD1 (5 bases). The V and J ends lost 3 bases and 3 bases respectively, with 11 bases between them. The CDR3 length is 14 residues. Germline CDR1 is KGHSH and CDR2 is LQKENI. The CDR3 nucleotides read TGTGCCAGCTCACCCAAGGCGGGGGACACTGAAGCTTTCTTT. It specifies CASSPKAGDTEAFF. Variable domain in full (rest from reference TRBV18 and TRBJ1-1): NAGVMQNPRHLVRRRGQEARLRCSPMKGHSHVYWYRQLPEEGLKFMVYLQKENIIDESGMPKERFSAEFPKEGPSILRIQQVVRGDSAAYFCASSPKAGDTEAFFGQGTRLTVV.

The chain carries TRBV7-9 and TRBJ1-1; no reliable D call. The germline V gene encodes CDR1 SEHNR and CDR2 FQNEAQ (reference sequence). V lost 8 bases and J 3 bases, leaving 13 bases between the germline ends. This CDR3 spans 13 amino acids. The CDR3 region is CASDLEQDTEAFF. CDR3 coding DNA: TGTGCCAGCGACTTAGAGCAGGACACTGAAGCTTTCTTT.

The V gene is TRBV14, the J gene TRBJ2-7; no reliable D call. The germline V gene has CDR1 SGHDN and CDR2 FVKESK. V was trimmed by 0 bases and J by 6 bases, leaving 12 bases between them. The CDR3 loop spans 14 amino acids. The CDR3, as DNA: TGTGCCAGCAGCCAAGATTGGGCAGGTGTCGAGCAGTACTTC. Its translation is CASSQDWAGVEQYF.

This rearrangement joins TRBV2 to TRBJ1-1; tentative D call: TRBD1 (6 bases). The germline CDR1 and CDR2 sequences are SNHLY and FYNNEI. Trimming stripped 11 bases from V and 1 base from J, with 23 bases between. The CDR3 spans 16 residues. The CDR3: CAVPRDTLKTNTEAFF. The CDR3 bases are TGTGCCGTACCCCGGGACACCCTTAAAACGAACACTGAAGCTTTCTTT.